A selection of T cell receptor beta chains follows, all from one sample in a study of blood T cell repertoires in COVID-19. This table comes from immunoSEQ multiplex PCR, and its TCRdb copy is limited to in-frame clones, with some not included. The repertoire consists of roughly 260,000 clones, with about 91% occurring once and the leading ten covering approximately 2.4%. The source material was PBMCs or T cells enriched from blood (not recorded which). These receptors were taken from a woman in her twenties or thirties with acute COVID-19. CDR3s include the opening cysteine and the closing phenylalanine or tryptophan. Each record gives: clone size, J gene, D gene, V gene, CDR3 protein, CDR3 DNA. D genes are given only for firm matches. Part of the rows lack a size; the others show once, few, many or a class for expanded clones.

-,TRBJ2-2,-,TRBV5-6,CASSLEGGGTTGELFF,TGTGCCAGCAGCTTGGAAGGAGGGGGCACCACCGGGGAGCTGTTTTTT
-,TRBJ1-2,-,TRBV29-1,CSVGTYYGYTF,TGCAGCGTGGGGACATATTATGGCTACACCTTC
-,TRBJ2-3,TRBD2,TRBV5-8,CASSLAPTSGGHTDTQYF,TGTGCCAGCAGCTTGGCCCCGACTAGCGGGGGGCACACAGATACGCAGTATTTT
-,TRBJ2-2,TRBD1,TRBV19,CASSIVPGQGSGELFF,TGTGCCAGTAGTATAGTCCCGGGACAGGGATCCGGGGAGCTGTTTTTT
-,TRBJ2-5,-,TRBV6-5,CASSYGPAETQYF,TGTGCCAGCAGTTACGGCCCAGCGGAGACCCAGTACTTC
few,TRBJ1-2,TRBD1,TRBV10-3,CAISKGTGGFGYGYTF,TGTGCCATCAGTAAGGGAACAGGGGGTTTTGGCTATGGCTACACCTTC
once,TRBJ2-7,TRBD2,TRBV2,CASIQAAGEYEQYF,TGTGCCAGCATTCAGGCGGCGGGGGAGTACGAGCAGTACTTC
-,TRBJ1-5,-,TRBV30,CAWSAARNQPQHF,TGTGCCTGGAGCGCCGCTAGAAATCAGCCCCAGCATTTT
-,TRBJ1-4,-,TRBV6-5,CASSSRQATNEKLFF,TGTGCCAGCAGCTCCCGACAGGCAACTAATGAAAAACTGTTTTTT
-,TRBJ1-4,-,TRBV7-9,CASSPGTRDEKLFF,TGTGCCAGCAGCCCAGGGACAAGGGATGAAAAACTGTTTTTT
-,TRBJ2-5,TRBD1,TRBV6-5,CASRPTGEETQYF,TGTGCCAGCAGACCGACAGGGGAGGAGACCCAGTACTTC
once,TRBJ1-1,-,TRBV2,CASSGHTEAFF,TGTGCCAGCAGTGGGCACACTGAAGCTTTCTTT
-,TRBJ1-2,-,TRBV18,CASSPPGASMNYGYTF,TGTGCCAGCTCACCACCGGGGGCCAGTATGAACTATGGCTACACCTTC
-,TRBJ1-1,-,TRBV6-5,CASRGGLGTEAFF,TGTGCCAGCAGGGGGGGGCTCGGCACTGAAGCTTTCTTT
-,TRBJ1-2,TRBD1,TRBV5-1,CASSTGYDRVGGYTF,TGCGCCAGCAGCACGGGCTACGACAGGGTAGGAGGCTACACCTTC
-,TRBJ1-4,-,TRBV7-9,CASSFWGRRGGNEKLFF,TGTGCCAGCAGCTTTTGGGGGCGCAGAGGGGGTAATGAAAAACTGTTTTTT
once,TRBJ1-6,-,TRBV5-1,CASSSGRDINSPLHF,TGCGCCAGCAGCTCAGGCCGGGACATAAATTCACCCCTCCACTTT
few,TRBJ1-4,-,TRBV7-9,CASSIRQVSGNEKLFF,TGTGCCAGCAGTATTAGACAGGTCTCGGGTAATGAAAAACTGTTTTTT
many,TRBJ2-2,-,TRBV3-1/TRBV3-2,CASSQGANGELFF,TGTGCCAGCAGCCAAGGTGCGAACGGGGAGCTGTTTTTT
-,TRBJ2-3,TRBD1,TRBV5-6,CASSFGQAHTDTQYF,TGTGCCAGCAGCTTCGGACAGGCCCACACAGATACGCAGTATTTT
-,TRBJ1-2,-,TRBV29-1,CSVLRAATNYGYTF,TGCAGCGTGCTCAGGGCAGCAACTAACTATGGCTACACCTTC
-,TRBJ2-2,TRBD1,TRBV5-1,CASSAFGQVVGELFF,TGCGCCAGCAGCGCATTTGGACAGGTAGTCGGGGAGCTGTTTTTT
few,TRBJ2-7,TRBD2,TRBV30,CAWRPAGTIYEQYF,TGTGCCTGGAGACCCGCCGGGACTATATACGAGCAGTACTTC
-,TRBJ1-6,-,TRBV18,CASSPGGELNSPLHF,TGTGCCAGCTCACCAGGGGGCGAGCTTAATTCACCCCTCCACTTT
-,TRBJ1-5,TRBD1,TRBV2,CASRGTVNQPQHF,TGTGCCAGCCGAGGGACAGTTAATCAGCCCCAGCATTTT
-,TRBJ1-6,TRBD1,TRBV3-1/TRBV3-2,CASSQDRMNNSPLHF,TGTGCCAGCAGTCAGGACAGGATGAATAATTCACCCCTCCACTTT
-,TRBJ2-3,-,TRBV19,CASSDSRDTQYF,TGTGCCAGTAGTGACAGTCGGGATACGCAGTATTTT
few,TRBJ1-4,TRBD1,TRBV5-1,CASSLGDRGSEKLFF,TGCGCCAGCAGCTTGGGTGACAGGGGTAGTGAAAAACTGTTTTTT
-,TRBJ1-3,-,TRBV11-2,CASSSTVTFSGNTIYF,TGTGCCAGCAGTTCGACAGTAACCTTTTCTGGAAACACCATATATTTT
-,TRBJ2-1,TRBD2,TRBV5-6,CASSPLTSGYNEQFF,TGTGCCAGCAGCCCCTTGACTAGCGGCTACAATGAGCAGTTCTTC
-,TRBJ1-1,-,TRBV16,CASDSGSEAFF,TGTGCCAGTGACAGTGGGTCTGAAGCTTTCTTT